Listed below are T cell receptor beta chains from one sample, sequenced in a study of T-cell memory formation after mild COVID-19. TCRdb re-called the 5' RACE reads with MiXCR, one entry per CDR3 protein. This sample carries about 410,000 distinct CDR3 sequences, 20% to 25% of them seen once, and the ten largest clones take 10% to 15%. The source material was PBMCs or a T cell subset sorted from them (not recorded which). These receptors were collected from an adult woman who had mild COVID-19 (a few samples of this study predate the infection). Cell type and time point are not known. The CDR3 runs from the conserved cysteine through the conserved F or W. D genes are given only for firm matches. Rows give clone size only sometimes, using once, few, many, or a class for an expanded clone.

d_gene	v_gene	j_gene	abundance	CDR3aa	CDR3nt
NA	TRBV5-1	TRBJ1-5	NA	CASSWFNQPQHF	TGCGCCAGCAGCTGGTTCAATCAGCCCCAGCATTTT
TRBD2	TRBV4-2	TRBJ2-3	few	CACGLAGGIDTQYF	TGTGCCTGCGGACTAGCGGGGGGAATAGATACGCAGTATTTT
NA	TRBV20-1	TRBJ2-1	few	CSALTGIHEQFF	TGCAGTGCCCTAACAGGGATCCATGAGCAGTTCTTC
NA	TRBV7-8	TRBJ2-7	few	CASSSGPEEQYF	TGTGCCAGCAGCTCGGGACCGGAGGAGCAGTACTTC
NA	TRBV7-3	TRBJ1-1	once	CASSLIPGDLNTEAFF	TGTGCCAGCAGCTTAATCCCCGGAGACCTGAACACTGAAGCTTTCTTT
TRBD2	TRBV6-1	TRBJ2-1	NA	CASSGLAPFNEQFF	TGTGCCAGCAGTGGACTAGCCCCATTCAATGAGCAGTTCTTC
NA	TRBV5-1	TRBJ2-1	few	CASSLFQSSYNEQFF	TGCGCCAGCAGCTTGTTTCAGAGCTCCTACAATGAGCAGTTCTTC
NA	TRBV29-1	TRBJ1-3	few	CSVEVSGSGNTIYF	TGCAGCGTTGAAGTATCAGGGTCCGGAAACACCATATATTTT
NA	TRBV30	TRBJ1-1	NA	CAWSVEGSTEAFF	TGTGCCTGGAGTGTTGAGGGTAGCACTGAAGCTTTCTTT
TRBD1	TRBV10-2	TRBJ1-5	NA	CASSGGLAGGLFSGNQPQHF	TGCGCCAGCAGTGGTGGATTGGCAGGGGGCCTCTTCAGCGGAAATCAGCCCCAGCATTTT
NA	TRBV7-9	TRBJ2-7	few	CASLSSGRTYEQYF	TGTGCCAGCCTCTCCTCTGGGCGGACCTACGAGCAGTACTTC
TRBD1	TRBV12-3/TRBV12-4	TRBJ2-1	NA	CASSFWDRGAVEQFF	TGTGCCAGCAGTTTTTGGGACAGGGGAGCGGTTGAGCAGTTCTTC
NA	TRBV4-3	TRBJ2-2	many	CASSQDLPHVDLAGELFF	TGCGCCAGCAGCCAAGATCTTCCACACGTAGATTTGGCCGGGGAGCTGTTTTTT
TRBD2	TRBV24-1	TRBJ2-1	NA	CATSSGTSGIEDNEQFF	TGTGCCACTAGCTCCGGGACTAGCGGGATAGAGGACAATGAGCAGTTCTTC
NA	TRBV6-2/TRBV6-3	TRBJ2-2	many	CASSYSEAGELFF	TGTGCCAGCAGTTACTCGGAAGCCGGGGAGCTGTTTTTT
NA	TRBV12-3/TRBV12-4	TRBJ1-2	few	CASSFGQTNYGYTF	TGTGCCAGCAGTTTTGGTCAGACTAACTATGGCTACACCTTC
TRBD1	TRBV19	TRBJ1-2	few	CASRTGDGYTF	TGTGCCAGTAGGACAGGGGATGGCTACACCTTC
TRBD2	TRBV20-1	TRBJ2-1	NA	CSARDGGSGRFGEQFF	TGCAGTGCTAGAGATGGGGGTAGCGGGAGATTCGGAGAGCAGTTCTTC
NA	TRBV4-1	TRBJ2-3	NA	CASSRTGTVGDDTQYF	TGCGCCAGCAGCCGCACGGGGACCGTTGGAGACGATACGCAGTATTTT
NA	TRBV12-5	TRBJ2-1	many	CASGLVPGPPHEQFF	TGTGCTAGTGGTTTGGTACCGGGGCCGCCCCATGAGCAGTTCTTC
NA	TRBV7-9	TRBJ1-2	few	CASSLIPTGGDYGYTF	TGTGCCAGCAGCTTAATCCCGACGGGGGGCGACTATGGCTACACCTTC
NA	TRBV7-2	TRBJ2-6	NA	CASIDRPTGANVLTF	TGTGCCAGCATCGACAGGCCAACTGGGGCCAACGTCCTGACTTTC
TRBD2	TRBV2	TRBJ2-5	few	CASSEGAGGPQTQYF	TGTGCCAGCAGTGAAGGTGCGGGAGGGCCCCAGACCCAGTACTTC
NA	TRBV27	TRBJ1-5	NA	CASSLGPSGNQPQHF	TGTGCCAGCAGTTTAGGACCATCGGGCAATCAGCCCCAGCATTTT
NA	TRBV18	TRBJ1-6	NA	CASSVGGGPAAPLHF	TGTGCCAGCTCAGTAGGGGGGGGGCCAGCGGCACCCCTCCACTTT
NA	TRBV7-9	TRBJ2-7	NA	CASSPSARAYEQYF	TGTGCCAGCAGCCCCAGCGCTAGAGCCTACGAGCAGTACTTC
NA	TRBV7-9	TRBJ2-7	NA	CASSSSGHLGEQYF	TGTGCCAGCAGCTCCTCGGGTCATCTGGGGGAGCAGTACTTC
TRBD2	TRBV28	TRBJ2-2	NA	CASSLGLAVGGELFF	TGTGCCAGCAGTTTGGGACTAGCGGTCGGCGGGGAGCTGTTTTTT
TRBD2	TRBV24-1	TRBJ2-3	NA	CATSDPLAEGTDTQYF	TGTGCCACCAGTGACCCACTAGCGGAAGGCACAGATACGCAGTATTTT
NA	TRBV3-1	TRBJ2-5	few	CASSQTGLRETQYF	TGTGCCAGCAGCCAAACAGGGTTGCGGGAGACCCAGTACTTC
NA	TRBV29-1	TRBJ1-1	NA	CSVEGASLNTEAFF	TGCAGCGTTGAAGGTGCCTCACTGAACACTGAAGCTTTCTTT
NA	TRBV29-1	TRBJ2-7	few	CSVLGESTYEQYF	TGCAGCGTTCTGGGGGAGAGCACCTACGAGCAGTACTTC
NA	TRBV5-1	TRBJ1-2	NA	CASSEDRGSIYGYTF	TGCGCCAGCAGCGAGGACCGCGGCTCCATCTATGGCTACACCTTC
NA	TRBV12-3/TRBV12-4	TRBJ2-2	few	CASSRRSSTGELFF	TGTGCCAGCAGCCGCCGATCTTCAACCGGGGAGCTGTTTTTT
NA	TRBV6-1	TRBJ1-5	NA	CASSEREAQPQHF	TGTGCCAGCAGTGAAAGGGAAGCCCAGCCCCAGCATTTT
NA	TRBV11-1	TRBJ2-7	NA	CASSLALAGLGSYEQYF	TGTGCCAGCAGCTTAGCGCTCGCGGGACTCGGATCCTACGAGCAGTACTTC
TRBD1	TRBV24-1	TRBJ2-1	NA	CATSDRTGGSYNEQFF	TGTGCCACCAGTGACAGGACAGGGGGGTCCTACAATGAGCAGTTCTTC
TRBD2	TRBV7-2	TRBJ2-7	NA	CASSLYPGTSTPGSRREQYF	TGTGCCAGCAGCTTATACCCCGGGACTAGCACCCCGGGGTCCCGGAGGGAGCAGTACTTC
TRBD2	TRBV7-3	TRBJ2-1	few	CASSPLGGSSYNEQFF	TGTGCCAGCAGCCCCCTGGGGGGGAGCTCCTACAATGAGCAGTTCTTC
TRBD2	TRBV5-4	TRBJ2-3	NA	CASSLGPGGPKDTQYF	TGTGCCAGCAGCTTGGGACCGGGGGGGCCTAAAGATACGCAGTATTTT
NA	TRBV20-1	TRBJ2-1	NA	CSAPVSSYNEQFF	TGCAGTGCCCCCGTATCCTCCTACAATGAGCAGTTCTTC
NA	TRBV6-5	TRBJ2-7	NA	CASSDRAREVRQYF	TGTGCCAGCAGCGACAGGGCAAGGGAGGTTCGGCAGTACTTC
NA	TRBV30	TRBJ2-5	NA	CAWRMSSILQETQYF	TGTGCCTGGAGAATGTCCTCCATCCTCCAAGAGACCCAGTACTTC
NA	TRBV7-6	TRBJ2-5	NA	CASSLPLAVAQYF	TGTGCCAGCAGCTTACCTCTGGCCGTGGCCCAGTACTTC
TRBD1	TRBV12-3/TRBV12-4	TRBJ2-7	few	CASSKTGDFYEQYF	TGTGCCAGCAGTAAGACAGGGGACTTCTACGAGCAGTACTTC
NA	TRBV29-1	TRBJ1-2	NA	CSVGQGLTTDYGYTF	TGCAGCGTTGGTCAGGGGCTCACAACCGACTATGGCTACACCTTC
NA	TRBV6-5	TRBJ2-5	NA	CASSYPGAVRETQYF	TGTGCCAGCAGTTACCCGGGCGCCGTCCGGGAGACCCAGTACTTC
NA	TRBV3-1	TRBJ2-7	few	CASSQRYYEQYF	TGTGCCAGCAGCCAGAGGTACTACGAGCAGTACTTC